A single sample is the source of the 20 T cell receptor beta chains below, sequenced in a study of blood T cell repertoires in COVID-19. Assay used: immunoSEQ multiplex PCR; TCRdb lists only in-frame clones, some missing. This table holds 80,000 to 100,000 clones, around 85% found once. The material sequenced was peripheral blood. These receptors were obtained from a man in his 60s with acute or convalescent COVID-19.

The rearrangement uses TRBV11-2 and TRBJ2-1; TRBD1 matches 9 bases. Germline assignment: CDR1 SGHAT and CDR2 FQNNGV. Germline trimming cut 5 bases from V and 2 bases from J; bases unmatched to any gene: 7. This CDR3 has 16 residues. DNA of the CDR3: TGTGCCAGCAGCAAGGGACAGGGAATCCCCTACAATGAGCAGTTCTTC. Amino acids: CASSKGQGIPYNEQFF.

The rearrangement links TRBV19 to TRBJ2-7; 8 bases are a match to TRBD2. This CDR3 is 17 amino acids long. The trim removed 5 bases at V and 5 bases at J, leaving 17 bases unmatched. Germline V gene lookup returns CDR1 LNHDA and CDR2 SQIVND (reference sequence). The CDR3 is CASSPYPQSSGRHEQYF. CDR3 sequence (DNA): TGTGCCAGTAGTCCCTACCCTCAGTCCAGCGGGAGACACGAGCAGTACTTC.

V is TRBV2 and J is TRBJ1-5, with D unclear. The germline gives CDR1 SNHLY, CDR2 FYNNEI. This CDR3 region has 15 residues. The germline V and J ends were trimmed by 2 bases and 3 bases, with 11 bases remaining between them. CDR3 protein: CASSERRLNNQPQHF. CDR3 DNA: TGTGCCAGCAGTGAACGCCGACTGAACAATCAGCCCCAGCATTTT.

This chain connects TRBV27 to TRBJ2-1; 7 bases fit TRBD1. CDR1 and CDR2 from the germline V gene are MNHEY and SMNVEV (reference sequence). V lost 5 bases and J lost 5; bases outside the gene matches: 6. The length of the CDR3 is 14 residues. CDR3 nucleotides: TGTGCCAGCAGTCCCAGGGACAGCAACAATGAGCAGTTCTTC. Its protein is CASSPRDSNNEQFF.

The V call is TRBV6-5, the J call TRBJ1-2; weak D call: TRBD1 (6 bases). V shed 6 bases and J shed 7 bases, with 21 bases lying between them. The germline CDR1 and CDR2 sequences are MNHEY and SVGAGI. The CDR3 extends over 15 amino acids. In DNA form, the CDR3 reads TGTGCCAGCAGCCGATCCTGGACAGCCAGTCGTGGCTACACCTTC. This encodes CASSRSWTASRGYTF.

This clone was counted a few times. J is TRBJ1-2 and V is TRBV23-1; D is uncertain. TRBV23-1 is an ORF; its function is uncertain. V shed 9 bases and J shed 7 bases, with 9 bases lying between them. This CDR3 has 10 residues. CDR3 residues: CASIGGGYTF. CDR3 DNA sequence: TGCGCCAGTATAGGCGGTGGCTACACCTTC.

The CDR3 is CASSPPGWETQYF. CDR3 bases: TGTGCCAGTAGTCCCCCAGGGTGGGAGACCCAGTACTTC. The V gene is TRBV19, the J gene TRBJ2-5; a possible D gene is TRBD1 (5 bases). Deletions cut 5 bases from V and 5 bases from J, with 12 bases between. This CDR3 is built from 13 residues. Looked up from germline, CDR1 is LNHDA and CDR2 is SQIVND (reference sequence).

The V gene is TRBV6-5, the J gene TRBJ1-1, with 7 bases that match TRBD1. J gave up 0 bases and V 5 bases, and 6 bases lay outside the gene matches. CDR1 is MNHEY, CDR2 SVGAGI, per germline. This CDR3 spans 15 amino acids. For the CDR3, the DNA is TGTGCCAGCAGTACCGGGACAGTGATGAACACTGAAGCTTTCTTT. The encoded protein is CASSTGTVMNTEAFF.

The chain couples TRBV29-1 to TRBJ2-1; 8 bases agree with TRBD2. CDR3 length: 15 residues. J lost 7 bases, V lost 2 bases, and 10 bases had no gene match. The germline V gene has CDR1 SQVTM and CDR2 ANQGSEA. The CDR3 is CSVEYDGRAINEQFF. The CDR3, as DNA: TGCAGCGTTGAATATGACGGGAGGGCCATAAATGAGCAGTTCTTC.

CDR3 sequence (DNA): TGCGCCAGCAGCCAATTGGACATACTAATCTACAATGAGCAGTTCTTC. It specifies CASSQLDILIYNEQFF. This chain connects TRBV4-1 to TRBJ2-1; TRBD1 is a possible D gene (5 bases). The V and J ends lost 2 bases and 3 bases respectively, with 14 bases between them. Germline values: CDR1 MGHRA, CDR2 YSYEKL. The CDR3 is made up of 16 amino acids.

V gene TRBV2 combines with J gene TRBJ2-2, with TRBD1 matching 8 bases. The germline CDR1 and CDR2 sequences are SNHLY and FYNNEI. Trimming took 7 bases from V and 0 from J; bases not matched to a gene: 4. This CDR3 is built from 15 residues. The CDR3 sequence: CASTRQGSNTGELFF. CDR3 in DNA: TGTGCCAGCACCAGACAGGGGTCGAACACCGGGGAGCTGTTTTTT.

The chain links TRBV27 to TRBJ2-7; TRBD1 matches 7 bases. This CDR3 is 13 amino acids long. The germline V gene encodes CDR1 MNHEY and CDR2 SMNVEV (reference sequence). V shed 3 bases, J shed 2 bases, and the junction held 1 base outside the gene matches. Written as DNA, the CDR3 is TGTGCCAGCAGTTTGCAGGGGGCCTACGAGCAGTACTTC. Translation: CASSLQGAYEQYF.

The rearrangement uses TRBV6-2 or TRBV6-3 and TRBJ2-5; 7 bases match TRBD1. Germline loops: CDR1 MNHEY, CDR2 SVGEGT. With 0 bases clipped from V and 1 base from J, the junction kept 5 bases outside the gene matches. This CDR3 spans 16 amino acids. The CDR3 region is CASSYSTKGAQETQYF. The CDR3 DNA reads TGTGCCAGCAGTTACTCGACTAAGGGGGCCCAAGAGACCCAGTACTTC.

CDR3 sequence: CSGSQGYEQYF. The CDR3 DNA follows: TGCAGTGGTTCCCAGGGCTACGAGCAGTACTTC. V and J are TRBV20-1 and TRBJ2-7; a possible D gene is TRBD1 (5 bases). Germline V gene lookup returns CDR1 DFQATT and CDR2 SNEGSKA (reference sequence). V was shortened by 7 bases and J by 3 bases, with 10 bases between the two germline ends. CDR3 length equals 11 residues.

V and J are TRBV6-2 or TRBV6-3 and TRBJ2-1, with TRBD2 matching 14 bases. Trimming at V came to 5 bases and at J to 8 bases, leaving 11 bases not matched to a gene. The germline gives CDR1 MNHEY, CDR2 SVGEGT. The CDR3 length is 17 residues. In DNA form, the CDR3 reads TGTGCCAGCAGTAGGGGACTAGCGGGAGTGGTTGTCCATGAGCAGTTCTTC. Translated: CASSRGLAGVVVHEQFF.

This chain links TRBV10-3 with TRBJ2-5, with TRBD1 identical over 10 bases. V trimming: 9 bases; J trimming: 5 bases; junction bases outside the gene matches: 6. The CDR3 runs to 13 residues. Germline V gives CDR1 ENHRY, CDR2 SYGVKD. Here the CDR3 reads CAIRTGGEETQYF. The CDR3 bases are TGTGCCATTCGGACAGGGGGTGAGGAGACCCAGTACTTC.

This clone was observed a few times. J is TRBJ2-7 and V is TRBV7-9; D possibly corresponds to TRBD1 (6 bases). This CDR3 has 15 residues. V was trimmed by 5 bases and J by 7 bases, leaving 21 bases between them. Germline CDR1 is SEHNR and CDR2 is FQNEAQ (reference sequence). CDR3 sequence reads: CASSPLGLNQGEQYF. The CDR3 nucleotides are TGTGCCAGCAGCCCCCTCGGGTTGAACCAGGGGGAGCAGTACTTC.

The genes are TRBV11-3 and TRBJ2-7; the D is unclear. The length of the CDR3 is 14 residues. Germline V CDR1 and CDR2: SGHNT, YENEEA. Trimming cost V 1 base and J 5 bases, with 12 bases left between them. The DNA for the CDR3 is TGTGCCAGCAGCTTAGGCGGTGCTTCCCACGAGCAGTACTTC. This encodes CASSLGGASHEQYF.

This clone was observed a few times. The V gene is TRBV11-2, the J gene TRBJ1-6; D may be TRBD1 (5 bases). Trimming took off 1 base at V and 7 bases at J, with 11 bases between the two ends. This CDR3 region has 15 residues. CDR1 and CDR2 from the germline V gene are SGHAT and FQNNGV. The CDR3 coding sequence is TGTGCCAGCAGCTTAGGTCAGGGAAGAAATTCACCCCTCCACTTT. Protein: CASSLGQGRNSPLHF.

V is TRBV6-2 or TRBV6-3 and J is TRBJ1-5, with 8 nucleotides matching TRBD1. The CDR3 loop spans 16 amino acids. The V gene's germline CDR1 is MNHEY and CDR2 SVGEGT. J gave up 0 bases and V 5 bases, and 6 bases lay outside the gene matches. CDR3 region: CASSHRGYLSNQPQHF. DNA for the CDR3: TGTGCCAGCAGTCACAGGGGGTACCTTAGCAATCAGCCCCAGCATTTT.